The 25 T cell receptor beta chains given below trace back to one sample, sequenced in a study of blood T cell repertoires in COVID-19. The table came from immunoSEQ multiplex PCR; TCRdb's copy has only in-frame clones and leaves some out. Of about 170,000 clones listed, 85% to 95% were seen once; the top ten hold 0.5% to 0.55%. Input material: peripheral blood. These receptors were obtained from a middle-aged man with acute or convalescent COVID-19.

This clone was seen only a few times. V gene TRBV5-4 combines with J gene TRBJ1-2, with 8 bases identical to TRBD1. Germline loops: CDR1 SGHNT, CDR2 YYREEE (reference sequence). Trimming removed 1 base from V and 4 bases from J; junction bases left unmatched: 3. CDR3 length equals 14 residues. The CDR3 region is CASSLPTGAYGYTF. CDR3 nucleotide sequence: TGTGCCAGCAGCTTGCCGACAGGGGCCTATGGCTACACCTTC. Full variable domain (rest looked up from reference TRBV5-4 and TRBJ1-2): ETGVTQSPTHLIKTRGQQVTLRCSSQSGHNTVSWYQQALGQGPQFIFQYYREEENGRGNFPPRFSGLQFPNYSSELNVNALELDDSALYLCASSLPTGAYGYTFGSGTRLTVV.

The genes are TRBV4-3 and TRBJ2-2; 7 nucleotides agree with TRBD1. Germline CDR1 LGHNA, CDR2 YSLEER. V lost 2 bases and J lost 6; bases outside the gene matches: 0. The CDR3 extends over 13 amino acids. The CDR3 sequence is CASSQQGAGELFF. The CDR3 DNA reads TGCGCCAGCAGCCAACAGGGGGCCGGGGAGCTGTTTTTT.

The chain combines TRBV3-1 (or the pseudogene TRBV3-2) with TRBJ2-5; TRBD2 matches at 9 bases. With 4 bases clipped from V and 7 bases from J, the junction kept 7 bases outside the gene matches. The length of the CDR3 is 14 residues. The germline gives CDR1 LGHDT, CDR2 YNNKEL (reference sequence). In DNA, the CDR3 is TGTGCCAGCAGCCCGCCGGGACTAGCAGTGACCCAGTACTTC. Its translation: CASSPPGLAVTQYF.

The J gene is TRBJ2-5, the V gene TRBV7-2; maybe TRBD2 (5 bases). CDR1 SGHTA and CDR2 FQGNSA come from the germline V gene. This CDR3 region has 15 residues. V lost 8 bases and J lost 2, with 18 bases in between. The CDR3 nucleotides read TGTGCCAGCGGACCGCACACGGACTCACAAGAGACCCAGTACTTC. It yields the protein CASGPHTDSQETQYF.

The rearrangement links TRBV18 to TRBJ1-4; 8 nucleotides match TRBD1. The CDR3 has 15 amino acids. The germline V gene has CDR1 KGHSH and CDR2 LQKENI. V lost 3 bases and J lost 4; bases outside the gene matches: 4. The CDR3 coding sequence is TGTGCCAGCTCACCCTCGGGACAGGATAATGAAAAACTGTTTTTT. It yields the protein CASSPSGQDNEKLFF.

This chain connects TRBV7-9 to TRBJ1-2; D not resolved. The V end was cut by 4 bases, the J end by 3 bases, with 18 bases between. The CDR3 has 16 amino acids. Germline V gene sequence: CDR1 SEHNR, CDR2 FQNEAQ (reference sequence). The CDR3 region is CASSSRDGWSHYGYTF. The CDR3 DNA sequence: TGTGCCAGCAGCTCCCGTGACGGGTGGTCGCACTATGGCTACACCTTC.

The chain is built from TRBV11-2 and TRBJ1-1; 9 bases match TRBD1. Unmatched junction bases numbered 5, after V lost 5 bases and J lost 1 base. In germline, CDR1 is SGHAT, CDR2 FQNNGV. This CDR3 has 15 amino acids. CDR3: CASSPYRGQNTEAFF. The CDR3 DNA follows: TGTGCCAGCAGCCCCTACAGGGGGCAGAACACTGAAGCTTTCTTT. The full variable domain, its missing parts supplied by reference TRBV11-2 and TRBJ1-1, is EAGVAQSPRYKIIEKRQSVAFWCNPISGHATLYWYQQILGQGPKLLIQFQNNGVVDDSQLPKDRFSAERLKGVDSTLKIQPAKLEDSAVYLCASSPYRGQNTEAFFGQGTRLTVV.

CDR3 sequence: CASSPGQAPYGYTF. Written as DNA, the CDR3 is TGTGCCAGCAGTCCAGGACAGGCTCCCTATGGCTACACCTTC. The chain recombines TRBV28 with TRBJ1-2; TRBD1 aligns across 7 bases. After removal of 5 bases from V and 4 bases from J, the junction contained 7 bases not matched to a gene. This CDR3 is 14 amino acids long. Germline-derived CDR1 and CDR2 are MDHEN and SYDVKM.

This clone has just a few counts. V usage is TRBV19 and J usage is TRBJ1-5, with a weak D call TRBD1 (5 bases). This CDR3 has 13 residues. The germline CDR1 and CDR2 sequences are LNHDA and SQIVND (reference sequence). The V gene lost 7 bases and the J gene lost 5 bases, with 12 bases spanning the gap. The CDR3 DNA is TGTGCCAGTACGCGACAGATTGATCAGCCCCAGCATTTT. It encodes CASTRQIDQPQHF.

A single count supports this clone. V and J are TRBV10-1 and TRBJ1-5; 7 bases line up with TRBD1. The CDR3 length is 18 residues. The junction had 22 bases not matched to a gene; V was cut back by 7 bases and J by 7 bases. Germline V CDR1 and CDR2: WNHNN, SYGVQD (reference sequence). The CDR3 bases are TGCGCCAGCACCAGGGACAGCGCTGGACAGCCAGGAGGCCAGCCCCAGCATTTT. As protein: CASTRDSAGQPGGQPQHF.

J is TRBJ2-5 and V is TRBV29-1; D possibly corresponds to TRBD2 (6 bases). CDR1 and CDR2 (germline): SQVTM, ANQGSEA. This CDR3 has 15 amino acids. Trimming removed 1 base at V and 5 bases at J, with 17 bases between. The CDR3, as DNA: TGCAGCGTTGAAGGACTAGGGGACGTTCCGGAGACCCAGTACTTC. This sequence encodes CSVEGLGDVPETQYF.

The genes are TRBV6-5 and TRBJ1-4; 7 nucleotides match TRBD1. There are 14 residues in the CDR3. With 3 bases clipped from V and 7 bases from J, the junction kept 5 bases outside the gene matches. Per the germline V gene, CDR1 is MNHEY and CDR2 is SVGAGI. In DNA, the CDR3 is TGTGCCAGCAGTTATCGGGACAGCCTTGAAAAACTGTTTTTT. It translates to CASSYRDSLEKLFF.

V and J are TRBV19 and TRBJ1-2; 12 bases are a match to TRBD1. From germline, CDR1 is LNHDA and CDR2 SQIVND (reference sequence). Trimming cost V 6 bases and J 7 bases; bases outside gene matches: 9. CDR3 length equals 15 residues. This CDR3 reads CASREGQGALLGYTF. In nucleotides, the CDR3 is TGTGCCAGTAGAGAGGGACAGGGGGCTCTTCTTGGCTACACCTTC.

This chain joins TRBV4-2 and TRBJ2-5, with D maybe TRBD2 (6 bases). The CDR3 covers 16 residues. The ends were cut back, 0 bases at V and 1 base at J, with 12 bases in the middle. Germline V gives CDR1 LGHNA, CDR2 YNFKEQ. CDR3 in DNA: TGTGCCAGCAGCCAAGAATCCGGGGGAGTCCAAGAGACCCAGTACTTC. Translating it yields CASSQESGGVQETQYF.

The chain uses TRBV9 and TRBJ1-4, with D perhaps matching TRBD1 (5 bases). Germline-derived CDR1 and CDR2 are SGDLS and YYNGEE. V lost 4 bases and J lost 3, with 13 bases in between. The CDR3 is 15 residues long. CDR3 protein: CASSPRAGANEKLFF. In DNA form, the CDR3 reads TGTGCCAGCAGCCCTAGGGCGGGGGCTAATGAAAAACTGTTTTTT. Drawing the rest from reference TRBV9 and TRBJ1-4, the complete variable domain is DSGVTQTPKHLITATGQRVTLRCSPRSGDLSVYWYQQSLDQGLQFLIQYYNGEERAKGNILERFSAQQFPDLHSELNLSSLELGDSALYFCASSPRAGANEKLFFGSGTQLSVL.

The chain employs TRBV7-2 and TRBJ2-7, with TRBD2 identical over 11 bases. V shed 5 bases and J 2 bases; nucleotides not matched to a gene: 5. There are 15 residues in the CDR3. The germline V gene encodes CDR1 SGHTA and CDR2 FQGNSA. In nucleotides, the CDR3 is TGTGCCAGCAGCCCCCGGACTAGCGGGCCCTACGAGCAGTACTTC. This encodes CASSPRTSGPYEQYF.

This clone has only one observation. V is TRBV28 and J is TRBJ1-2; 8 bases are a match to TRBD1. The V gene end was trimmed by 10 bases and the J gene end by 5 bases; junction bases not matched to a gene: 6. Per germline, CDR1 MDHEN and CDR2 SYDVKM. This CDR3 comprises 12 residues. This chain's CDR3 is CAIVQGAYGYTF. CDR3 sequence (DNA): TGTGCCATCGTTCAGGGGGCATATGGCTACACCTTC.

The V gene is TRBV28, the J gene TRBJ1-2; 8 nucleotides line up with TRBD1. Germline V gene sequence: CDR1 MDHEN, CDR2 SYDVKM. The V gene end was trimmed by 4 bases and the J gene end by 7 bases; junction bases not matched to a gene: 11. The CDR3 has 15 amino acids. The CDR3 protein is CASSYSPQTGVGYTF. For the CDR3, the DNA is TGTGCCAGCAGTTATAGCCCGCAGACAGGGGTTGGCTACACCTTC.

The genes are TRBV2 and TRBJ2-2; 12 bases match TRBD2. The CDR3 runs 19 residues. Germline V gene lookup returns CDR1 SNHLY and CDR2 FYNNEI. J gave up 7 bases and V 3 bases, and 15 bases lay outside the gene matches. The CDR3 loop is CASSDGLAGPISTNGELFF. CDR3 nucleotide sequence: TGTGCCAGCAGTGACGGACTAGCGGGACCGATCTCAACCAACGGGGAGCTGTTTTTT.

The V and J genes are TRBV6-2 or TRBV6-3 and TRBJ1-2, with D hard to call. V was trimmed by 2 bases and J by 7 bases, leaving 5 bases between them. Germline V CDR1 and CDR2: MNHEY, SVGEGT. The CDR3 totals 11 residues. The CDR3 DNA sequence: TGTGCCAGCAGTTACCCTTTTGGCTACACCTTC. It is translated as CASSYPFGYTF.

CDR3 loop: CASSFYRDGAFF. CDR3 nucleotide sequence: TGTGCCAGCAGCTTCTACAGGGATGGAGCTTTCTTT. V gene TRBV5-4 combines with J gene TRBJ1-1, with a tentative D call TRBD1 (6 bases). V dropped 2 bases and J dropped 10 bases, with 12 bases sitting between them. Germline assignment: CDR1 SGHNT and CDR2 YYREEE (reference sequence). This CDR3 region has 12 residues.

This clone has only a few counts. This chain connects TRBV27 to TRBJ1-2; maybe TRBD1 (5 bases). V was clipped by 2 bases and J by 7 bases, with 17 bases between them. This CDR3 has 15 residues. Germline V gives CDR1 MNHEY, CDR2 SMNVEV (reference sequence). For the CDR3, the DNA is TGTGCCAGCAGTTTAAACTCCGGGACGGGGGGTGGCTACACCTTC. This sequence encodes CASSLNSGTGGGYTF.

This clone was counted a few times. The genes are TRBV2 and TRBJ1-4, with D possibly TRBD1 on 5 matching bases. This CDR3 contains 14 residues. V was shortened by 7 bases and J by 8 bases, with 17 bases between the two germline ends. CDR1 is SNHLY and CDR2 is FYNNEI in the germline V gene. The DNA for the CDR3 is TGTGCCAGCACGCCCCTGGGGGGAAGCGAAAAACTGTTTTTT. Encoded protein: CASTPLGGSEKLFF.

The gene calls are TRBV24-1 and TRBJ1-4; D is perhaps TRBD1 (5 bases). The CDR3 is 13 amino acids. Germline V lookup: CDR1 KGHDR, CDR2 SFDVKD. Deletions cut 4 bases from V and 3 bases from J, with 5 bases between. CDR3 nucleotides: TGTGCCACCAGTGAAGGGGCTAATGAAAAACTGTTTTTT. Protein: CATSEGANEKLFF.

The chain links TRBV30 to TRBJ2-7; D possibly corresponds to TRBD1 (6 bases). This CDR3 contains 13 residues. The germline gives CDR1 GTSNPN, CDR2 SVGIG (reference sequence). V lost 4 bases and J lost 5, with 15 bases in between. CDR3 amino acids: CAWTTGLTHEQYF. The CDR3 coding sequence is TGTGCCTGGACTACAGGGCTAACCCACGAGCAGTACTTC.